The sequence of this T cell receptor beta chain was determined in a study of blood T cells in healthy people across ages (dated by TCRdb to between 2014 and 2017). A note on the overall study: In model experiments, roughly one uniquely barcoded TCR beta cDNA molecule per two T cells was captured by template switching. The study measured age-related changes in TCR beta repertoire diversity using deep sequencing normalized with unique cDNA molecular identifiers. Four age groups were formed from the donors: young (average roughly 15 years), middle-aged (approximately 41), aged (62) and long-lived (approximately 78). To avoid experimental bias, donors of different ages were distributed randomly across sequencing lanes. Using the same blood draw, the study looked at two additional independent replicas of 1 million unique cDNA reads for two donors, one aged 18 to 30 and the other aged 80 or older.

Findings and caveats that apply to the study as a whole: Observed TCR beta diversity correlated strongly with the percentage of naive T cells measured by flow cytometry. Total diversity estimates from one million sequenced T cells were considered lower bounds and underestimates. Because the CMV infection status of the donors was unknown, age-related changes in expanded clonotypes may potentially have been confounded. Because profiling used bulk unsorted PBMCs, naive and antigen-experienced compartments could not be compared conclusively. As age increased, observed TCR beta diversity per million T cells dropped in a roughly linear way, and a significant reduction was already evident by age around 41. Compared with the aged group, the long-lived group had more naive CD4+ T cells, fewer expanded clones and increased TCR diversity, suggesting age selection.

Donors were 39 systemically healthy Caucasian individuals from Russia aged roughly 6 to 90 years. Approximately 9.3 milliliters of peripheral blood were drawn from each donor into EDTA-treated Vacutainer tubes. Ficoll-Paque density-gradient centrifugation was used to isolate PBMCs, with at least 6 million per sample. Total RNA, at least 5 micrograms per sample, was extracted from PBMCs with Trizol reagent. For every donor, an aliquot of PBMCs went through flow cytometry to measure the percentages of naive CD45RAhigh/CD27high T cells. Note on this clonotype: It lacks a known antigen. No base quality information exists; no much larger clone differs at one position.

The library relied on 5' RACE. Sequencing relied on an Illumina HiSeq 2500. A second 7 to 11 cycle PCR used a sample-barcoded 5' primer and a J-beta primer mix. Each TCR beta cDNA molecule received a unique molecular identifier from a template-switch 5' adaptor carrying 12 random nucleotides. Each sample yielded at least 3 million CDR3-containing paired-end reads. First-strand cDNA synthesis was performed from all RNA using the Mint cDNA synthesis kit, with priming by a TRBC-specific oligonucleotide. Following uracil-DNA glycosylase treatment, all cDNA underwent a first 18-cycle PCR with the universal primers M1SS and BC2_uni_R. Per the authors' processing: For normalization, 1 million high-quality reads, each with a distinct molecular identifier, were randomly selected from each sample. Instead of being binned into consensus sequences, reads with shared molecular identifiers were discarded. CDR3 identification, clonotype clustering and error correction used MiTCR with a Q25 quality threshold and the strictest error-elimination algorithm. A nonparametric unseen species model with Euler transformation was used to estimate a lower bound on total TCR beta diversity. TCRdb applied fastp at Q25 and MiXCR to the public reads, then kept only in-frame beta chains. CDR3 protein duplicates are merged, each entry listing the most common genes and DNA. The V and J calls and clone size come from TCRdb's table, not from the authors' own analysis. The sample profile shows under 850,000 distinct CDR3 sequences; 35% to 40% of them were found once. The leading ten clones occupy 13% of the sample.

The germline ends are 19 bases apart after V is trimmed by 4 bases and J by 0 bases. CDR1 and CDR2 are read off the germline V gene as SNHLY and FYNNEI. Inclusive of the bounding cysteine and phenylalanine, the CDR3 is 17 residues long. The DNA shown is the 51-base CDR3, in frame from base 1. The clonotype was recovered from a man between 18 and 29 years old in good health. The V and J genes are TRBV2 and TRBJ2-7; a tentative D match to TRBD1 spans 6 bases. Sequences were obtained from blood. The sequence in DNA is TGTGCCAGCAGTGTCCCCCTTGTCCGGGACACCTCCTACGAGCAGTACTTC. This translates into CASSVPLVRDTSYEQYF.